The 5 T cell receptor beta chains listed next were all sequenced from one sample in a study of hypomethylating agent response in myelodysplastic syndrome. Repertoires were generated with immunoSEQ multiplex PCR, while TCRdb's copy carries only in-frame clones and drops some. The top ten clones hold 12% of a sample with 2,500 to 3,500 clones, roughly 77% of them seen once. The sample consisted of bone marrow, taken before or after starting hypomethylating agent treatment for myelodysplastic syndrome (not recorded which). These receptors were obtained from a human donor with myelodysplastic syndrome.

This chain links TRBV7-3 with TRBJ1-6; D possibly corresponds to TRBD1 (5 bases). The length of the CDR3 is 13 residues. Trimming pared 4 bases from V and 7 bases from J, leaving 8 bases between. CDR1 and CDR2 from the germline V gene are SGHTA and FQGTGA. The CDR3 spells CASSYGGNSPLHF. As DNA, the CDR3 is TGTGCCAGCAGCTATGGGGGGAATTCACCCCTCCACTTT.

This chain links TRBV10-3 with TRBJ2-7; 10 bases fit TRBD2. This CDR3 is 14 amino acids long. Germline V lookup: CDR1 ENHRY, CDR2 SYGVKD. V shed 4 bases and J 7 bases; nucleotides not matched to a gene: 7. CDR3 residues: CAISALAGDREQYF. The DNA of the CDR3 is TGTGCCATCAGTGCTCTAGCGGGGGATCGGGAGCAGTACTTC.

V is TRBV5-1 and J is TRBJ2-2; 14 bases map to TRBD2. Germline V CDR1 and CDR2: SGHRS, YFSETQ. CDR3 length equals 18 residues. The V gene end was trimmed by 3 bases and the J gene end by 1 base; junction bases not matched to a gene: 5. The CDR3 is CASSWGLAGELNTGELFF. CDR3 nucleotides: TGCGCCAGCAGCTGGGGACTAGCGGGGGAGTTGAACACCGGGGAGCTGTTTTTT.

The V and J genes are TRBV9 and TRBJ2-3; the match to TRBD1 covers 7 bases. Germline values: CDR1 SGDLS, CDR2 YYNGEE. The CDR3 spans 16 residues. V lost 4 bases and J lost 0; bases outside the gene matches: 8. For the CDR3, the DNA is TGTGCCAGCAGCACGCGACAGGGCTTTAGCACAGATACGCAGTATTTT. It translates to CASSTRQGFSTDTQYF.

The chain uses TRBV5-4 and TRBJ1-2, with 7 bases identical to TRBD1. Germline trimming cut 1 base from V and 5 bases from J; bases unmatched to any gene: 8. Germline V gene data show CDR1 as SGHNT and CDR2 as YYREEE (reference sequence). The CDR3 covers 15 residues. CDR3 amino acids: CASSLKGGQTYGYTF. As DNA, the CDR3 is TGTGCCAGCAGCTTGAAGGGGGGACAGACGTATGGCTACACCTTC.